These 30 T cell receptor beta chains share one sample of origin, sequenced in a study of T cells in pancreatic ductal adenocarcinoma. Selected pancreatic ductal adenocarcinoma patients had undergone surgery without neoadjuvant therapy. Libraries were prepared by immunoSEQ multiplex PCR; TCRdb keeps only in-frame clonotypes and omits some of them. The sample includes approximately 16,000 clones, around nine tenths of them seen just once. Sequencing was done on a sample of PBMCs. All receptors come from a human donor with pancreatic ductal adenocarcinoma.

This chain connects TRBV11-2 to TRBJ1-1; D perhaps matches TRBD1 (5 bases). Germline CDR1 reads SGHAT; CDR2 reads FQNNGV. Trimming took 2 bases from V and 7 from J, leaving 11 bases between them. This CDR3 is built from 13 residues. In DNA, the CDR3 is TGTGCCAGCAGCTTATGGGACCGGCGTGAAGCTTTCTTT. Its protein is CASSLWDRREAFF.

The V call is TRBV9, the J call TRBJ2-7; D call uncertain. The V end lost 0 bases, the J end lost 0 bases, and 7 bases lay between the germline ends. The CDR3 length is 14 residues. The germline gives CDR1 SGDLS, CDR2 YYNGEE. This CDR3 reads CASSVAQSSYEQYF. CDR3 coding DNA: TGTGCCAGCAGCGTAGCCCAGAGCTCCTACGAGCAGTACTTC.

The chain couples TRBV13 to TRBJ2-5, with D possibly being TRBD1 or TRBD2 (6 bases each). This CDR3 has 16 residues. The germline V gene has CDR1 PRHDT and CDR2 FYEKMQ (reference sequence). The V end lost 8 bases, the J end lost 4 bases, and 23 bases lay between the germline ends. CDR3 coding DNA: TGTGCCAGCCTTCTCCTTGGTCCGGAGGGGGGAGAGACCCAGTACTTC. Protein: CASLLLGPEGGETQYF.

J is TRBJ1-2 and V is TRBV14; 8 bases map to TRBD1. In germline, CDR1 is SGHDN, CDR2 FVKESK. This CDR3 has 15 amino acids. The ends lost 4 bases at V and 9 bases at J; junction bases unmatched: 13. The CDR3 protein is CASSRDRGGNNRYTF. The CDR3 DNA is TGTGCCAGCAGCCGTGACAGGGGAGGAAATAATCGCTACACCTTC.

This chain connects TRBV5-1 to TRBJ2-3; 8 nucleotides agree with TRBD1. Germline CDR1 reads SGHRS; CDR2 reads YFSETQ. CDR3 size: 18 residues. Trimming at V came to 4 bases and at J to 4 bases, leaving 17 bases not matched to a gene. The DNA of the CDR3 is TGCGCCAGCAGCCAAGGGGCTTGGGCAGGGGGCACCGCAGATACGCAGTATTTT. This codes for CASSQGAWAGGTADTQYF.

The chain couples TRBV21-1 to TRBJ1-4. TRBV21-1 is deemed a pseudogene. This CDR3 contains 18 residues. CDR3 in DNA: TGTGCCAGCAGCACCCCCGGGCGGGACACCACAACTAATGAAAAACTGTTTTTT. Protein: CASSTPGRDTTTNEKLFF.

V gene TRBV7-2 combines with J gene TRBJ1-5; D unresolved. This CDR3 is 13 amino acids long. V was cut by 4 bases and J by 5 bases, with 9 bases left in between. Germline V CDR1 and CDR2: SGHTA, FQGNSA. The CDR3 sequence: CASSSVTHQPQHF. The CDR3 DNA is TGTGCCAGCAGCTCCGTAACCCATCAGCCCCAGCATTTT.

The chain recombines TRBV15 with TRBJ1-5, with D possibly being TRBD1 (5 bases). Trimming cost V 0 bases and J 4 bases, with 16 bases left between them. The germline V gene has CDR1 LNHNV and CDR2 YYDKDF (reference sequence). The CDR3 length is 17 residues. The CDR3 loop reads CATSRDSGWTRNQPQHF. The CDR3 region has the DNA TGTGCCACCAGCAGAGACTCCGGTTGGACACGAAATCAGCCCCAGCATTTT.

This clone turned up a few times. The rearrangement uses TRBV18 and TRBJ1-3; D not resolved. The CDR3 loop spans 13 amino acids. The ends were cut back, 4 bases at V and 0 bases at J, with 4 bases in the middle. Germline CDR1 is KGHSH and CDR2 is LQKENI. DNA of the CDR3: TGTGCCAGCTCACTCATCTCTGGAAACACCATATATTTT. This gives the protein CASSLISGNTIYF. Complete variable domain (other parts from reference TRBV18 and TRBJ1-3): NAGVMQNPRHLVRRRGQEARLRCSPMKGHSHVYWYRQLPEEGLKFMVYLQKENIIDESGMPKERFSAEFPKEGPSILRIQQVVRGDSAAYFCASSLISGNTIYFGEGSWLTVV.

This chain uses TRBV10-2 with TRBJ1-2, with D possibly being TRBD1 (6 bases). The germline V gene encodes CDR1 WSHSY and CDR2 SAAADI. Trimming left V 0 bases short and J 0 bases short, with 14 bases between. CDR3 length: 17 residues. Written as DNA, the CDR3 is TGCGCCAGCAGTGAGTCGGCTGTGGGGGGCCCTAACTATGGCTACACCTTC. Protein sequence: CASSESAVGGPNYGYTF.

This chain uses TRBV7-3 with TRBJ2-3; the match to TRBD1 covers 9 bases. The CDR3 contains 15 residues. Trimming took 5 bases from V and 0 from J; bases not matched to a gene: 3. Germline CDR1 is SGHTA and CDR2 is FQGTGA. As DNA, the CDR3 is TGTGCCAGCAGCCCACAGGGGGCTAGCACAGATACGCAGTATTTT. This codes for CASSPQGASTDTQYF.

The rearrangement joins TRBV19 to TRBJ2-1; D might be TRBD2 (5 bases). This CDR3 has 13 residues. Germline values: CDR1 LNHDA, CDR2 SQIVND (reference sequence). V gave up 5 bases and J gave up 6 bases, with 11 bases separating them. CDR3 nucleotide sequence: TGTGCCAGTAGTTTCGGACTCTTCAATGAGCAGTTCTTC. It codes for CASSFGLFNEQFF.

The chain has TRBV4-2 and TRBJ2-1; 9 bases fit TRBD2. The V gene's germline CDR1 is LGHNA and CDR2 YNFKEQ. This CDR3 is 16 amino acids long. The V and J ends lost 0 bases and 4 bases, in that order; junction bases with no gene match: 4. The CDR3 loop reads CASSQDAGGYYNEQFF. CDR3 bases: TGTGCCAGCAGCCAAGATGCGGGAGGGTATTACAATGAGCAGTTCTTC.

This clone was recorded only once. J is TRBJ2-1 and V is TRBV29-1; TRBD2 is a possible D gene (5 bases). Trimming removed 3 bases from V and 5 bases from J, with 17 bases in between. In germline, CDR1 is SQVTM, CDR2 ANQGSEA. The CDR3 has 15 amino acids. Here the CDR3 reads CSVDGARGPHNEQFF. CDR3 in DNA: TGCAGCGTTGATGGTGCCCGGGGTCCTCACAATGAGCAGTTCTTC.

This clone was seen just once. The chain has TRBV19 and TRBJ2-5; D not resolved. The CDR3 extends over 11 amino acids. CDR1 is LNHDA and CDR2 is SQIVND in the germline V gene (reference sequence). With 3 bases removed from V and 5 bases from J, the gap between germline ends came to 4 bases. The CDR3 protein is CASSIRETQYF. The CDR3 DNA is TGTGCCAGTAGTATCCGGGAGACCCAGTACTTC.

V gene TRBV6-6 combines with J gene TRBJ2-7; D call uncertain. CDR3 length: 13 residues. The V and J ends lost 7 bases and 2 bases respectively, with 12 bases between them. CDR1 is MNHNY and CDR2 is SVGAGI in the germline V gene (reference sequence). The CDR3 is CASKPGPTYEQYF. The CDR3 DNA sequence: TGTGCCAGCAAACCGGGTCCGACCTACGAGCAGTACTTC.

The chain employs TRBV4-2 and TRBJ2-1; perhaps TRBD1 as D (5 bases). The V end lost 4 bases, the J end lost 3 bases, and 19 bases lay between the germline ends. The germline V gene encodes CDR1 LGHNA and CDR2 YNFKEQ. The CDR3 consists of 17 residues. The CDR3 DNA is TGTGCCAGCAGCCTAGGGCCCTTAGGGGCAAGCTACAATGAGCAGTTCTTC. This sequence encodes CASSLGPLGASYNEQFF.

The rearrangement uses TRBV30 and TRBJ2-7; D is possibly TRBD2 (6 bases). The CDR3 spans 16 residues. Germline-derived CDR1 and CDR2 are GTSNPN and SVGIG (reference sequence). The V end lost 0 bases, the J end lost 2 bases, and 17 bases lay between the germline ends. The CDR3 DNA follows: TGTGCCTGGAGTGTACGGAGGGGTGGCAGGCCCTACGAGCAGTACTTC. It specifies CAWSVRRGGRPYEQYF.

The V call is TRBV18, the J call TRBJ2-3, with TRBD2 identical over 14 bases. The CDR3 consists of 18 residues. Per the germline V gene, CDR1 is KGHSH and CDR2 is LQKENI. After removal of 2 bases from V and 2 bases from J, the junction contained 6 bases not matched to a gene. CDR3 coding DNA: TGTGCCAGCTCACCATCAAAGGGACTAGCGGGAGTCACAGATACGCAGTATTTT. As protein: CASSPSKGLAGVTDTQYF.

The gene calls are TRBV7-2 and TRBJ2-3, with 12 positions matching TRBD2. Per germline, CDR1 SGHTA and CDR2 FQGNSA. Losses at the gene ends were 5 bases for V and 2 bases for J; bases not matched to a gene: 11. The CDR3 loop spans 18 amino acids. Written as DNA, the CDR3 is TGTGCCAGCAGCCTTGAGGGACTAGCGGGTCGAATCACAGATACGCAGTATTTT. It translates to CASSLEGLAGRITDTQYF. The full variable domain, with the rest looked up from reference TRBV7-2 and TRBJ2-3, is GAGVSQSPSNKVTEKGKDVELRCDPISGHTALYWYRQSLGQGLEFLIYFQGNSAPDKSGLPSDRFSAERTGGSVSTLTIQRTQQEDSAVYLCASSLEGLAGRITDTQYFGPGTRLTVL.

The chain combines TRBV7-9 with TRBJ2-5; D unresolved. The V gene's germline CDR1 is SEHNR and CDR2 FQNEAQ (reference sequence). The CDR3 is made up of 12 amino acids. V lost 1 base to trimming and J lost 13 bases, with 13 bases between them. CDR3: CASSLVVSELYF. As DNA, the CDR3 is TGTGCCAGCAGCTTAGTCGTTTCAGAGCTGTACTTC.

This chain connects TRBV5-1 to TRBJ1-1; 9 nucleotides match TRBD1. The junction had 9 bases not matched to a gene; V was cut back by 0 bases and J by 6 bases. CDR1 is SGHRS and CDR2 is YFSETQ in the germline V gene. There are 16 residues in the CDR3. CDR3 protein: CASSLAMGQGGSEAFF. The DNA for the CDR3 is TGCGCCAGCAGCTTGGCCATGGGACAGGGCGGATCTGAAGCTTTCTTT.

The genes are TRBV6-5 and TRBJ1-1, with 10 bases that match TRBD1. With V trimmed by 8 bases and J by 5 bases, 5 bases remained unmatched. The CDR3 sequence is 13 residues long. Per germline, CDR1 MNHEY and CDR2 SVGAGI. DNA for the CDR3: TGTGCCAGCCGCGACAGGGGGCTAACTGAAGCTTTCTTT. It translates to CASRDRGLTEAFF.

The CDR3 loop reads CASSDSRLGSDEQFF. The CDR3 DNA sequence: TGTGCCAGCAGTGACTCTAGGCTAGGGTCAGATGAGCAGTTCTTC. The chain recombines TRBV6-4 with TRBJ2-1; D is unclear. V dropped 0 bases and J dropped 8 bases, with 14 bases sitting between them. The germline V gene encodes CDR1 MRHNA and CDR2 SNTAGT. This CDR3 is built from 15 residues.

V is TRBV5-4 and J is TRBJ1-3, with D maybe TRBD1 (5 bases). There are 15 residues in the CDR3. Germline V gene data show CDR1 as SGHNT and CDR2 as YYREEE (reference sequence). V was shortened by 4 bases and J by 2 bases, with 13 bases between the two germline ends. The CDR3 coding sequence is TGTGCCAGCAGCCGGGCGGGGGTTACTGGAAACACCATATATTTT. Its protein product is CASSRAGVTGNTIYF.

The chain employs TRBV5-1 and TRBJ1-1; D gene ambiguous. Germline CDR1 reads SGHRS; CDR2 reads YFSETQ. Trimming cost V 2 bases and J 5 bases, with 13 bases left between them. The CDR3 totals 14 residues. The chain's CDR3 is CASSLTTPWTEAFF. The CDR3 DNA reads TGCGCCAGCAGCTTAACGACACCCTGGACTGAAGCTTTCTTT.

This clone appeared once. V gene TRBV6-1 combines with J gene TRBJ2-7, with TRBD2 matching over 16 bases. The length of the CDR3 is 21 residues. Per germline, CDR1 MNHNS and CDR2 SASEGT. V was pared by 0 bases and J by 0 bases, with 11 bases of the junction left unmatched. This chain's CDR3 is CASSEARSGLAGGISSYEQYF. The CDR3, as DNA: TGTGCCAGCAGTGAAGCGCGATCGGGACTAGCGGGAGGGATAAGCTCCTACGAGCAGTACTTC.

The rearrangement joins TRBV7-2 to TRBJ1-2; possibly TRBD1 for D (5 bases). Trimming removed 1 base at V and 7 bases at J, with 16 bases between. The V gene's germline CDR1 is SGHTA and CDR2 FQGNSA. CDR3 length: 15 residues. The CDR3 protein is CASSLVEGLGRGYTF. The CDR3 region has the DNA TGTGCCAGCAGCTTAGTGGAGGGGTTGGGTCGTGGCTACACCTTC. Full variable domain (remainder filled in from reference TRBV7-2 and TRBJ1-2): GAGVSQSPSNKVTEKGKDVELRCDPISGHTALYWYRQSLGQGLEFLIYFQGNSAPDKSGLPSDRFSAERTGGSVSTLTIQRTQQEDSAVYLCASSLVEGLGRGYTFGSGTRLTVV.

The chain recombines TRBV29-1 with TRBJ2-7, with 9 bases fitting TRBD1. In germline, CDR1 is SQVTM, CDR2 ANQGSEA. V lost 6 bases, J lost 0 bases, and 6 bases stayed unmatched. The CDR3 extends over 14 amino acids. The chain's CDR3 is CSVTGTGSSYEQYF. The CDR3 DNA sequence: TGCAGCGTAACCGGGACAGGGAGCTCCTACGAGCAGTACTTC.

In DNA form, the CDR3 reads TGTGCCAGCAGCTTGGCCGGAGCGGGGGGCTCCGGGGACCAGTACTTC. It specifies CASSLAGAGGSGDQYF. The chain links TRBV5-4 to TRBJ2-5, with 9 bases fitting TRBD2. Germline CDR1 is SGHNT and CDR2 is YYREEE (reference sequence). With V trimmed by 0 bases and J by 10 bases, 13 bases remained unmatched. CDR3 length: 16 residues.